The clone carrying this T cell receptor (beta chain) showed up many times. No antigen is known for it. The sample is drawn from a study of T cell repertoires in cytomegalovirus infection. For the study at large: Shared public TCR beta signatures pointed to both CMV infection and a matching HLA type. Study-level findings and limits: Dominant in the ex vivo response were TCR beta clonotypes restricted by HLA-C and specific for CMV. Carriers of CMV plus the relevant HLA were identified by cumulative public TCR beta family frequency.

TCRdb re-called the reads with MiXCR, one entry per CDR3 protein. This table holds 250,000 to 300,000 distinct CDR3 sequences, 8% to 9.5% found once. This CDR3 has 14 residues. V gave up 6 bases and J gave up 4 bases; unmatched junction bases: 8. The germline V gene encodes CDR1 MNHEY and CDR2 SVGAGI. What was sequenced was PBMCs. This chain uses TRBV6-5 with TRBJ1-1, with 7 bases that match TRBD1. This TCR was recovered from a human donor in good health (CMV status not recorded). Some clones in this sample may be carry-over from other donors' samples. CDR3 sequence: CASRQTGKGTEAFF. CDR3 DNA sequence: TGTGCCAGCAGACAGACAGGGAAGGGCACTGAAGCTTTCTTT.